This TCR beta chain was sequenced in a study of CD8 T cells in ankylosing spondylitis. Findings and caveats of the study: Seven or eight highly homologous variants made up a TCR beta motif, and this motif appeared characteristic of ankylosing spondylitis blood.

With molecular barcodes, quantitative 5'-RACE was used to make the TCR beta libraries. TCRdb reprocessed the 5' RACE reads with MiXCR, giving one entry per CDR3 protein. The repertoire holds hundreds of thousands of distinct CDR3 sequences, more than 9.5% seen once, with nearly 7% in the top ten. This clonotype has ten or more counts. Its target is not known. This CDR3 comprises 16 residues. The V gene's germline CDR1 is KGHDR and CDR2 SFDVKD. V was clipped by 4 bases and J by 5 bases, with 18 bases between them. The sample taken for sequencing was blood, either unsorted or a sorted T cell fraction (not recorded which). The receptor was derived from a male donor with ankylosing spondylitis. This chain uses TRBV24-1 with TRBJ2-3, with D uncertain. The DNA of the CDR3 is TGTGCCACCAGTGACCCCCAAGAGCCCCGTGTAGATACGCAGTATTTT. It yields the protein CATSDPQEPRVDTQYF.